This TCR beta chain derives from a study of blood T cell repertoires in COVID-19. Original methodology: Counts of nucleated cells, estimated from reference gene primer amplification, were obtained. Clones were sequenced by immunoSEQ multiplex PCR, and TCRdb holds only the in-frame ones, with some missing. V, J and clone size are those of that table, while D and trimming were read from the DNA. The table has about 150,000 clones, roughly 80% seen once; the top ten hold about 1.8%. The CDR3 is 13 residues long. V lost 8 bases to trimming and J lost 9 bases; unmatched junction nucleotides: 9. CDR1 and CDR2 from the germline V gene are ENHRY and SYGVKD.

Specimen: peripheral blood. The chain is built from TRBV10-3 and TRBJ2-1; 8 positions agree with TRBD1. The TCR originated in an elderly man with acute or convalescent COVID-19. The CDR3: CAIHSGQGGEQFF. CDR3 sequence (DNA): TGTGCCATCCACAGTGGACAGGGAGGTGAGCAGTTCTTC.